One sample yielded the 9 T cell receptor beta chains listed below, sequenced in a study of blood T cells in healthy people across ages (dated by TCRdb to the mid-2010s). The receptor library was made with 5' RACE. Sequencing was performed on an Illumina HiSeq 2500. A second about 6 to 11 cycle PCR used a sample-barcoded 5' primer and a J-beta primer mix. The public reads were reprocessed in TCRdb via fastp at Q25 and MiXCR, keeping in-frame beta chains. Each record represents a unique CDR3 protein, reported with the most common genes and DNA among its rows. This sample holds approximately 800,000 distinct CDR3 sequences; around half were observed only once. The leading ten clones occupy approximately 40% of the sample. The sequenced sample was blood. These receptors all come from an elderly man in good health.

The chain recombines TRBV28 with TRBJ2-6; D is possibly TRBD1 (5 bases). The V gene's germline CDR1 is MDHEN and CDR2 SYDVKM. CDR3 size: 14 residues. The V end lost 6 bases, the J end lost 0 bases, and 6 bases lay between the germline ends. CDR3 residues: CASRDNSGANVLTF. As DNA, the CDR3 is TGTGCCAGCAGGGACAACTCTGGGGCCAACGTCCTGACTTTC.

The rearrangement links TRBV7-2 to TRBJ1-1; a possible D gene is TRBD1 (5 bases). The germline CDR1 and CDR2 sequences are SGHTA and FQGNSA. The V end lost 0 bases, the J end lost 4 bases, and 9 bases lay between the germline ends. This CDR3 region has 14 residues. The CDR3 is CASSLAGRGTEAFF. The CDR3 DNA reads as TGTGCCAGCAGCTTAGCCGGGAGGGGCACTGAAGCTTTCTTT.

This clonotype came up once. V and J are TRBV5-1 and TRBJ2-1; 8 bases line up with TRBD1. The V segment lost 7 bases and the J segment 7 bases; nucleotides outside the gene matches: 7. CDR3 length: 13 amino acids. Per germline, CDR1 SGHRS and CDR2 YFSETQ. CDR3 residues: CASSAGGLNEQFF. Here the CDR3 DNA reads TGCGCCAGCTCGGCAGGGGGCTTGAATGAGCAGTTCTTC.

This clonotype was seen a single time. The chain links TRBV28 to TRBJ2-3, with D unresolved. Germline CDR1 is MDHEN and CDR2 is SYDVKM. Trimming stripped 4 bases from V and 2 bases from J, with 13 bases between. The CDR3 consists of 15 residues. The CDR3 is CASSSPPDLTDTQYF. As DNA, the CDR3 is TGTGCCAGCAGTTCTCCCCCGGACCTCACAGATACGCAGTATTTT.

The gene calls are TRBV9 and TRBJ2-1; 14 bases line up with TRBD2. CDR3 length: 20 residues. Per the germline V gene, CDR1 is SGDLS and CDR2 is YYNGEE. The V segment lost 4 bases and the J segment 1 base; nucleotides outside the gene matches: 13. CDR3 in amino acids: CASSKRGLAGGTESYNEQFF. CDR3 DNA sequence: TGTGCCAGCAGCAAAAGAGGACTAGCGGGAGGTACCGAATCCTACAATGAGCAGTTCTTC.

This chain uses TRBV10-2 with TRBJ2-1; 10 positions match TRBD2. The tail of the sequence fits TRBJ2-7 better, so the J call may be wrong. CDR3 length: 16 amino acids. Germline CDR1 and CDR2: WSHSY and SAAADI. The CDR3 region has the DNA TGCGCCAGCAGGGGGTTAGGCCTAGCGGGAGTCAATGAGCAGTACTTC. This encodes CASRGLGLAGVNEQYF.

This chain links TRBV4-2 with TRBJ2-1; D is ambiguous. The V end lost 0 bases, the J end lost 6 bases, and 9 bases lay between the germline ends. CDR3 length: 14 amino acids. Germline CDR1 is LGHNA and CDR2 is YNFKEQ. The CDR3 nucleotides are TGTGCCAGCAGCCAAGATGAGGTCTCCAATGAGCAGTTCTTC. Amino acid sequence: CASSQDEVSNEQFF.

V usage is TRBV7-2 and J usage is TRBJ2-7, with D tentatively TRBD2 (5 bases). CDR1 and CDR2 (germline): SGHTA, FQGNSA. The CDR3 length is 14 residues. Trimming shortened V by 6 bases and J by 2 bases, and 14 bases separated the two germline ends. CDR3 residues: CASRIGGFPYEQYF. The CDR3, as DNA: TGTGCCAGCAGGATAGGAGGCTTCCCCTACGAGCAGTACTTC.

This clonotype has just a few counts. The rearrangement uses TRBV7-3 and TRBJ2-1; TRBD2 matches at 7 bases. V trimming: 5 bases; J trimming: 7 bases; junction bases outside the gene matches: 14. The germline CDR1 and CDR2 sequences are SGHTA and FQGTGA. The CDR3 is 16 residues long. DNA of the CDR3: TGTGCCAGCAGCACGATCCTAGGCACTAGCGAAAATGAGCAGTTCTTC. Its translation is CASSTILGTSENEQFF.